A selection of T cell receptor beta chains follows, all from one sample in a study of T cell responses to AZD1222 COVID-19 vaccine. The method was immunoSEQ multiplex PCR; TCRdb's version includes in-frame clones alone and lacks a portion of them. In the table there are about 97,000 clones, roughly 90% of which are singletons. Material: peripheral blood, obtained on day 0 of AZD1222 vaccination. The source of these receptors is an adult in good health. Each CDR3 is given with its conserved first and last residue. D genes are given only for firm matches. Clone size is given for some rows only: seen once, a few or many times, or a class if the clone is expanded.

>13|-|TRBV30|TRBJ1-5|-
TGTGCCTGTAGTACTGGCAGCAATCAGCCCCAGCATTTT
CACSTGSNQPQHF
>12|-|TRBV29-1|TRBJ2-7|TRBD1
TGCAGCGCAGGACAGGGAGGCGTCGAGCAGTACTTC
CSAGQGGVEQYF
>14|-|TRBV7-9|TRBJ1-4|TRBD1
TGTGCCAGCAGCTTCCGGGACAGAAATGAAAAACTGTTTTTT
CASSFRDRNEKLFF
>15|-|TRBV3-1/TRBV3-2|TRBJ2-7|TRBD1
TGTGCCAGCAGCCCGACCGGGACAGGGTTCCACGAGCAGTACTTC
CASSPTGTGFHEQYF
>13|-|TRBV28|TRBJ1-4|-
TGTGCCAGCAGTGGGGTGGGTAAAGAAAAACTGTTTTTT
CASSGVGKEKLFF
>13|-|TRBV27|TRBJ2-7|TRBD1
TGTGCCAGCGGGTCACAGGGGGCGCGGGAGCAGTACTTC
CASGSQGAREQYF
>16|-|TRBV2|TRBJ2-1|TRBD2
TGTGCCAGCAGTGGAAGAACTAGCGGGGGGGGCAATGAGCAGTTCTTC
CASSGRTSGGGNEQFF
>12|-|TRBV5-1|TRBJ2-7|-
TGCGCCAGCAGCGGGGAGTCCGCACGAGTCGACTTC
CASSGESARVDF
>14|once|TRBV4-1|TRBJ1-1|-
TGCGCCAGCAGCCCCCGGTCTCCTTACACTGAAGCTTTCTTT
CASSPRSPYTEAFF
>15|-|TRBV19|TRBJ2-2|-
TGTGCCAGCGAGCTTCGGAAGGGGGGGACCGGGGAGCTGTTTTTT
CASELRKGGTGELFF
>13|-|TRBV11-3|TRBJ1-2|TRBD1
TGTGCCAGCAGCTTATCAGGGGGCGAAGGCTACACCTTC
CASSLSGGEGYTF
>14|-|TRBV25-1|TRBJ1-6|-
TGTGCCAGCAGTGGACTCGGGGCCTATTCACCCCTCCACTTT
CASSGLGAYSPLHF
>13|-|TRBV3-1/TRBV3-2|TRBJ2-4|-
TGTGCCAGCAGCCAAGTAGACGGGTACATTCAGTACTTC
CASSQVDGYIQYF
>12|-|TRBV6-5|TRBJ1-6|-
TGTGCCAGCAGGCCCACTAATTCACCCCTCCACTTT
CASRPTNSPLHF
>11|-|TRBV10-3|TRBJ1-2|TRBD1
TGTGCCATCAGCCAGGGACAGGAGAACACCTTC
CAISQGQENTF
>13|-|TRBV3-1/TRBV3-2|TRBJ1-2|-
TGTGCCAGCAGCCTTCAGGGGAGCTATGGCTACACCTTC
CASSLQGSYGYTF
>14|-|TRBV5-5|TRBJ1-4|-
TGTGCCAGCAGCTTGGACAGAACGATAAAAAAACTGTTTTTT
CASSLDRTIKKLFF
>13|few|TRBV19|TRBJ2-1|-
TGTGCCAGTAGTTCCTCTTACTACAATGAGCAGTTCTTC
CASSSSYYNEQFF
>12|-|TRBV11-2|TRBJ1-1|-
TGTGCCAGCAGCTTAGGTCTAGTTGAAGCTTTCTTT
CASSLGLVEAFF
>17|-|TRBV6-6|TRBJ2-3|-
TGTGCCAGCAGTCCTCCTTTCGGGACGCCGAAGGGAGATACGCAGTATTTT
CASSPPFGTPKGDTQYF